The rows below give T cell receptor beta chains drawn from one sample of a study of CD4 T cell repertoires in COVID-19. For these TCRs, the target antigens are not known. Profiling relied on immunoSEQ multiplex PCR, and the TCRdb table lists in-frame clones only, not all of them. The repertoire consists of more than 450 clones, with about 20% occurring once and the leading ten covering roughly 19%. Sample: central memory CD4+ T cells, cultured in vitro, taken after recovery from COVID-19. These receptors were collected from a human donor who had COVID-19. Both conserved end residues are part of each CDR3. Fields, in order: D gene, V gene, J gene, CDR3 protein. The D gene is left open where the match is weak.

-	TRBV4-1	TRBJ1-2	CASSQDLGRAYYGYTF
-	TRBV7-5	TRBJ1-6	CVRSLSGGAFGNSPLHF
-	TRBV21-1	TRBJ2-3	CASSTGQGNSTDTQYF
TRBD2	TRBV13	TRBJ2-3	CASSLGLSGGSTDTQYF
-	TRBV6-6	TRBJ2-2	CASSYSGLRSTGELFF
-	TRBV3-1/TRBV3-2	TRBJ1-2	CASSPLDHRGQGYTF
-	TRBV10-3	TRBJ1-2	CAISETNYGYTF
TRBD1	TRBV7-9	TRBJ1-5	CASQGGCAPLPPQHF
-	TRBV7-8	TRBJ2-1	CASSLANEQFF
TRBD1	TRBV12-5	TRBJ2-6	CASGLGTGGFSGANVLTF
-	TRBV11-3	TRBJ1-1	CASSLGAVEAFF
-	TRBV21-1	TRBJ1-1	CASSNRALTEAFF
-	TRBV19	TRBJ1-4	CASSTTLGDEKLFF
-	TRBV14	TRBJ2-3	CASSPFQGNTQYF
-	TRBV11-3	TRBJ1-1	CASSDPGRRTEAFF
TRBD2	TRBV4-3	TRBJ2-5	CASSQSLAGGSYF
TRBD1	TRBV5-6	TRBJ2-2	CASSYDRATGELFF
-	TRBV7-3	TRBJ1-1	CASSWQGGSTEAFF
TRBD1	TRBV7-2	TRBJ1-5	CASSLDRGNQPQHF
-	TRBV2	TRBJ1-2	CASSDPGRTYGYTF
-	TRBV20-1	TRBJ1-1	CSASLGREAFF
TRBD1	TRBV10-1	TRBJ2-2	CASSCDPGQMNTGELFF
-	TRBV6-2/TRBV6-3	TRBJ2-7	CASSYLGQRPTYEQYF
TRBD2	TRBV11-1	TRBJ2-1	CASSLEASSGGTQQFF
-	TRBV19	TRBJ2-5	CATRPGNDQETQYF
-	TRBV19	TRBJ1-1	CASKWGHTNTEAFF
-	TRBV12-2	TRBJ2-1	CASRPPWGPPCHEQFF
-	TRBV6-2/TRBV6-3	TRBJ1-2	CASSLYGERGPYGYTF
-	TRBV10-2	TRBJ1-1	CASSGVQGNTEAFF
-	TRBV4-3	TRBJ2-7	CASSQDWAGRYEQYF